The rows below give T cell receptor beta chains drawn from one sample of a study of T cell repertoires in cytomegalovirus infection. In TCRdb, the reads were re-called with MiXCR into one record per CDR3 protein. This table has 130,000 or so distinct CDR3 sequences, roughly 6.5% appearing once. What was sequenced was PBMCs. The receptors originated from a human donor in good health (CMV status not recorded). Some clones in this sample may be carry-over from other donors' samples. Both conserved end residues are part of each CDR3. D genes are given only for firm matches. Clone sizes are given selectively: once, few, many, or a class where the clone is expanded.

size,J,V,D,CDR3,DNA
-,TRBJ1-5,TRBV27,TRBD1,CASSSRDRSNQPQHF,TGTGCCAGCAGTTCTCGGGACAGGAGCAATCAGCCCCAGCATTTT
-,TRBJ2-3,TRBV7-9,-,CASSWGLSYTDTQYF,TGTGCCAGCAGCTGGGGGTTAAGTTACACAGATACGCAGTATTTT
many,TRBJ1-2,TRBV5-6,-,CASSSASSRIYGYTF,TGTGCCAGCAGCTCCGCTTCAAGTCGGATTTATGGCTACACCTTC
many,TRBJ1-1,TRBV7-8,-,CASSLAWGSDTEAFF,TGTGCCAGCAGCTTAGCGTGGGGCTCGGACACTGAAGCTTTCTTT
many,TRBJ2-7,TRBV29-1,-,CSVRRGHEQYF,TGCAGCGTCCGTCGGGGGCACGAGCAGTACTTC
-,TRBJ2-2,TRBV7-9,TRBD2,CASSYSGGVNTGELFF,TGTGCCAGCAGTTATTCGGGAGGGGTGAACACCGGGGAGCTGTTTTTT
few,TRBJ1-2,TRBV7-2,-,CASSLGQARDYGYTF,TGTGCCAGCAGCTTAGGGCAGGCGAGGGACTATGGCTACACCTTC
many,TRBJ2-6,TRBV11-2,-,CASSLSGIFSGANVLTF,TGTGCCAGCAGCTTATCGGGTATTTTCTCTGGGGCCAACGTCCTGACTTTC
few,TRBJ2-1,TRBV19,-,CASSIDPGNHNEQFF,TGTGCCAGTAGTATAGATCCAGGGAACCACAATGAGCAGTTCTTC
many,TRBJ2-6,TRBV2,-,CASLSGANVLTF,TGTGCCAGCTTATCTGGGGCCAACGTCCTGACTTTC
many,TRBJ1-1,TRBV7-2,-,CASSLNRNTEAFF,TGTGCCAGCAGCCTAAACAGGAACACTGAAGCTTTCTTT
many,TRBJ2-1,TRBV28,-,CASSFRGGKQFF,TGTGCCAGCAGTTTCAGGGGGGGAAAGCAGTTCTTC
many,TRBJ1-1,TRBV7-8,-,CASSLAMQAAVAFF,TGTGCCAGCAGCTTAGCGATGCAGGCCGCGGTAGCTTTCTTT
many,TRBJ1-4,TRBV10-3,-,CAINRGNGEKLFF,TGTGCCATCAATCGGGGTAATGGTGAAAAACTGTTTTTT
many,TRBJ1-5,TRBV30,-,CAWSGESQPQHF,TGTGCCTGGAGTGGGGAAAGCCAGCCCCAGCATTTT
many,TRBJ1-2,TRBV28,-,CASNSPAPNYGYTF,TGTGCCAGCAATTCCCCTGCCCCTAACTATGGCTACACCTTC
many,TRBJ2-5,TRBV7-2,-,CASSLEVVGETQYF,TGTGCCAGCAGCTTAGAGGTGGTGGGGGAGACCCAGTACTTC
many,TRBJ1-5,TRBV6-1,-,CASSVAGHENQPQHF,TGTGCCAGCAGTGTTGCCGGACACGAGAATCAGCCCCAGCATTTT
many,TRBJ1-2,TRBV7-2,-,CASSLGGGHYGYTF,TGTGCCAGCAGCTTAGGGGGAGGGCACTATGGCTACACCTTC
many,TRBJ2-7,TRBV7-9,TRBD2,CASSWGLDAYEQYF,TGTGCCAGCAGCTGGGGACTAGATGCCTACGAGCAGTACTTC
many,TRBJ2-7,TRBV7-2,-,CASSPWQGGFTNEQYF,TGTGCCAGCAGCCCCTGGCAGGGGGGGTTCACGAACGAGCAGTACTTC
many,TRBJ1-6,TRBV7-2,-,CASSLGRSDSPLHF,TGTGCCAGCAGCTTGGGGCGGTCAGATTCACCCCTCCACTTT
many,TRBJ2-3,TRBV7-6,TRBD2,CASSLAAGTQYF,TGTGCCAGCAGCTTAGCAGCGGGGACGCAGTATTTT
many,TRBJ1-1,TRBV20-1,-,CSAYGQLNTEAFF,TGCAGTGCCTATGGACAGCTGAACACTGAAGCTTTCTTT
-,TRBJ2-5,TRBV12-3/TRBV12-4,-,CASSRLTGPETQYF,TGTGCCAGCAGTCGATTGACAGGCCCGGAGACCCAGTACTTC
-,TRBJ1-6,TRBV2,TRBD1,CASSEQGAWSPLHF,TGTGCCAGCAGCGAACAGGGGGCTTGGTCACCCCTCCACTTT
few,TRBJ2-7,TRBV7-6,-,CASSLRGAGEQYF,TGTGCCAGCAGCTTGCGGGGAGCCGGCGAGCAGTACTTC
few,TRBJ2-1,TRBV14,TRBD1,CASSGQGANNEQFF,TGTGCCAGCAGCGGACAGGGGGCAAACAATGAGCAGTTCTTC